Listed below are T cell receptor beta chains from one sample, sequenced in a study of T cell changes during pregnancy in multiple sclerosis. Profiling relied on immunoSEQ multiplex PCR, and the TCRdb table lists in-frame clones only, not all of them. Among some 100,000 clones listed, 92% were seen once. The sequences come from peripheral blood, collected after pregnancy. These receptors originate from a female donor with multiple sclerosis, enrolled in a pregnancy study. CDR3s include the opening cysteine and the closing phenylalanine or tryptophan. The D gene is left open where the match is weak. A row's size may be missing; if present it is once, few, many or a size class.

v_gene	abundance	j_gene	d_gene	CDR3aa	CDR3nt
TRBV6-5	once	TRBJ2-7	NA	CASSYSWQGPPYEQYF	TGTGCCAGCAGTTACTCGTGGCAGGGGCCCCCCTACGAGCAGTACTTC
TRBV19	NA	TRBJ2-1	TRBD1	CASSDRDRVNNEQFF	TGTGCCAGTAGTGACCGGGACAGGGTGAACAATGAGCAGTTCTTC
TRBV15	NA	TRBJ1-1	NA	CATKQGIMNTEAFF	TGTGCCACCAAGCAGGGGATCATGAACACTGAAGCTTTCTTT
TRBV6-1	NA	TRBJ1-1	TRBD1	CASRSGTGGTEAFF	TGTGCCAGCAGGTCCGGGACAGGGGGCACTGAAGCTTTCTTT
TRBV28	NA	TRBJ1-6	NA	CASSLLQGTISPLHF	TGTGCCAGCAGTTTGTTACAGGGAACGATTTCACCCCTCCACTTT
TRBV5-5	NA	TRBJ2-2	TRBD2	CASTLGPQAGGYTGELFF	TGTGCCAGCACCCTCGGCCCTCAAGCGGGGGGATACACCGGGGAGCTGTTTTTT
TRBV29-1	NA	TRBJ2-7	TRBD1	CSAIRDRGYEQYF	TGCAGCGCAATCCGGGACAGGGGCTACGAGCAGTACTTC
TRBV19	NA	TRBJ2-1	TRBD2	CASSIGLATYNEQFF	TGTGCCAGTAGTATCGGACTAGCGACCTACAATGAGCAGTTCTTC
TRBV5-3	NA	TRBJ1-2	NA	CARSLLGEGIEEF	TGTGCCAGAAGCTTGCTCGGGGAGGGGATAGAGGAGTTC
TRBV6-4	NA	TRBJ2-3	TRBD2	CASSVNAGGYTDTQYF	TGTGCCAGCAGTGTGAATGCGGGAGGTTATACAGATACGCAGTATTTT
TRBV6-5	NA	TRBJ2-7	TRBD2	CASRPSGGLLYEQYF	TGTGCCAGCAGGCCTAGCGGGGGGTTACTCTACGAGCAGTACTTC
TRBV6-5	NA	TRBJ2-1	NA	CASSPHGTLIREQFF	TGTGCCAGCAGTCCGCACGGGACATTGATACGAGAGCAGTTCTTC
TRBV5-8	NA	TRBJ1-4	NA	CASSSRGGEKLFF	TGTGCCAGCAGCTCCCGGGGGGGTGAAAAACTGTTTTTT
TRBV7-8	NA	TRBJ1-6	TRBD1	CASSLWDRNNNSPLHF	TGTGCCAGCAGCCTTTGGGACAGAAATAATAATTCACCCCTCCACTTT
TRBV20-1	NA	TRBJ2-1	NA	CSARDVVEQFF	TGCAGTGCTAGAGATGTCGTAGAGCAGTTCTTC
TRBV28	NA	TRBJ1-1	NA	CASRKGGQRNTEAFF	TGTGCCAGCAGAAAAGGGGGACAAAGGAACACTGAAGCTTTCTTT
TRBV5-4	NA	TRBJ2-7	NA	CASSSASQGSAEQYF	TGTGCCAGCAGCTCCGCATCACAGGGCTCAGCCGAGCAGTACTTC
TRBV27	NA	TRBJ2-5	NA	CAGNRETQYF	TGTGCCGGTAATAGAGAGACCCAGTACTTC
TRBV28	NA	TRBJ2-7	NA	CASSPPRVEQYF	TGTGCCAGCAGTCCCCCGCGGGTCGAGCAGTACTTC
TRBV7-3	NA	TRBJ2-3	NA	CASSFGGTGDTQYF	TGTGCCAGCAGCTTCGGCGGGACGGGAGATACGCAGTATTTT
TRBV7-2	NA	TRBJ1-1	TRBD1	CASSWRRGLGNTEAFF	TGTGCCAGCAGCTGGAGGAGGGGGCTTGGGAACACTGAAGCTTTCTTT
TRBV2	NA	TRBJ1-5	NA	CASGPQVGHNQPQHF	TGTGCCAGCGGCCCCCAGGTGGGGCACAATCAGCCCCAGCATTTT
TRBV6-7	NA	TRBJ1-1	TRBD1	CASSYPDRGRMNTEAFF	TGTGCCAGCAGTTACCCGGACAGGGGCCGTATGAACACTGAAGCTTTCTTT
TRBV6-5	once	TRBJ2-7	NA	CASSYGRGSAEQYF	TGTGCCAGCAGTTATGGGAGAGGCTCCGCCGAGCAGTACTTC
TRBV27	NA	TRBJ2-3	TRBD2	CASSLSLGEGLIDTQYF	TGTGCCAGCAGTTTATCGTTGGGGGAGGGCCTTATAGATACGCAGTATTTT
TRBV5-5	once	TRBJ1-3	NA	CASSLAEDTIYF	TGTGCCAGCAGCTTGGCCGAGGACACCATATATTTT
TRBV29-1	NA	TRBJ2-7	TRBD1	CSVRGTVRYEQYF	TGCAGCGTTAGGGGGACAGTAAGGTACGAGCAGTACTTC
TRBV6-5	NA	TRBJ1-2	TRBD1	CASSYSGQLPLDGYTF	TGTGCCAGCAGTTACTCGGGACAGCTCCCTCTCGATGGCTACACCTTC
TRBV10-3	NA	TRBJ1-3	NA	CAISERPGTGNTIYF	TGTGCCATCAGTGAGCGGCCAGGTACTGGAAACACCATATATTTT
TRBV5-6	NA	TRBJ2-3	TRBD1	CASSLARGQGADTQYF	TGTGCCAGCAGCTTGGCCAGGGGACAGGGGGCAGATACGCAGTATTTT
TRBV13	NA	TRBJ2-3	TRBD2	CASSSSSGGADTQYF	TGTGCCAGCAGCTCGTCTAGCGGGGGGGCAGATACGCAGTATTTT
TRBV28	NA	TRBJ2-5	NA	CASSFRDFQETQYF	TGTGCCAGCAGTTTTCGTGACTTCCAGGAGACCCAGTACTTC
TRBV2	NA	TRBJ2-7	TRBD2	CASSAGLADDEQYF	TGTGCCAGCAGTGCGGGACTAGCGGACGACGAGCAGTACTTC
TRBV7-9	NA	TRBJ2-1	TRBD1	CASRIGTEAYNEQFF	TGTGCCAGCAGGATAGGGACAGAAGCTTACAATGAGCAGTTCTTC
TRBV7-9	few	TRBJ2-1	TRBD2	CASSLRTSGRNNEQFF	TGTGCCAGCAGCTTAAGGACTAGCGGGAGGAATAATGAGCAGTTCTTC
TRBV15	NA	TRBJ1-1	NA	CATSRALGPGVDTEAFF	TGTGCCACCAGCAGGGCCCTAGGGCCAGGGGTGGACACTGAAGCTTTCTTT
TRBV10-3	NA	TRBJ2-1	TRBD2	CAISQQEAGVTDEQFF	TGTGCCATCAGTCAACAAGAAGCGGGAGTCACGGATGAGCAGTTCTTC
TRBV14	NA	TRBJ2-6	TRBD1	CASRHTGAGANVLTF	TGTGCCAGCAGACATACAGGGGCTGGGGCCAACGTCCTGACTTTC
TRBV19	NA	TRBJ1-5	NA	CASSHSNQPQHF	TGTGCCAGTAGTCATAGCAATCAGCCCCAGCATTTT
TRBV13	NA	TRBJ2-7	NA	CASSLDVGGYEQYF	TGTGCCAGCAGCTTAGACGTCGGAGGCTACGAGCAGTACTTC
TRBV28	NA	TRBJ2-5	TRBD2	CASSLGLAGGSTQYF	TGTGCCAGCAGTTTAGGGCTAGCGGGAGGCTCGACCCAGTACTTC
TRBV27	NA	TRBJ1-4	TRBD1	CASSPRTGDEKLFF	TGTGCCAGCAGCCCCAGGACAGGAGATGAAAAACTGTTTTTT
TRBV27	once	TRBJ2-7	TRBD1	CASSLRLGTESYEQYF	TGTGCCAGCAGTTTACGGCTGGGGACAGAATCCTACGAGCAGTACTTC
TRBV28	NA	TRBJ1-4	NA	CASRGGAREKLFF	TGTGCCAGCCGGGGGGGGGCGCGGGAAAAACTGTTTTTT
TRBV9	NA	TRBJ2-2	TRBD1	CASSVSGGSNTGELFF	TGTGCCAGCAGCGTTTCAGGGGGTTCTAACACCGGGGAGCTGTTTTTT
TRBV4-1	NA	TRBJ1-5	NA	CASSPGPNSGNQPQHF	TGCGCCAGCAGCCCGGGTCCAAATTCTGGCAATCAGCCCCAGCATTTT
TRBV19	NA	TRBJ1-4	TRBD1	CASKNRGHREKLFF	TGTGCCAGTAAAAACAGGGGGCATCGGGAAAAACTGTTTTTT
TRBV30	NA	TRBJ1-2	TRBD1	CAWSQGIQVGYTF	TGTGCCTGGTCACAGGGGATCCAAGTAGGCTACACCTTC
TRBV28	NA	TRBJ2-7	TRBD2	CASSLASGSSYEQYF	TGTGCCAGCAGTTTAGCTAGCGGGAGCTCCTACGAGCAGTACTTC
TRBV4-3	NA	TRBJ1-2	NA	CASSLSGGGLHYGYTF	TGCGCCAGCAGCCTTAGTGGGGGGGGACTTCACTATGGCTACACCTTC
TRBV10-3	NA	TRBJ2-7	NA	CAIKETDEQYF	TGTGCCATCAAGGAGACTGACGAGCAGTACTTC
TRBV5-4	once	TRBJ2-5	NA	CASSRGGGDQETQYF	TGTGCCAGCAGCCGTGGGGGCGGCGACCAAGAGACCCAGTACTTC
TRBV20-1	NA	TRBJ2-3	NA	CSARAGDTQYF	TGCAGTGCGAGAGCGGGAGATACGCAGTATTTT
TRBV6-6	NA	TRBJ2-7	NA	CASSYSAGDYEQYF	TGTGCCAGCAGTTACTCGGCAGGGGACTACGAGCAGTACTTC
TRBV7-2	NA	TRBJ2-1	TRBD2	CASRSGRGPNEQFF	TGTGCCAGTCGGAGCGGGAGGGGCCCCAATGAGCAGTTCTTC
TRBV19	NA	TRBJ1-1	TRBD1	CASSPGQGVTEAFF	TGTGCCAGTAGTCCAGGACAGGGGGTAACTGAAGCTTTCTTT
TRBV29-1	NA	TRBJ2-7	NA	CSAAGLETYEQYF	TGCAGCGCCGCGGGGTTAGAGACCTACGAGCAGTACTTC
TRBV11-2	NA	TRBJ2-5	NA	CASSLNRVGETQYF	TGTGCCAGCAGCTTGAACAGGGTCGGAGAGACCCAGTACTTC
TRBV11-2	NA	TRBJ1-5	NA	CASSLGGVSQPQHF	TGTGCCAGCAGCTTAGGGGGGGTAAGTCAGCCCCAGCATTTT
TRBV7-2	NA	TRBJ2-4	TRBD1	CASSLRRDRKNIQYF	TGTGCCAGCAGCCTACGACGGGACAGGAAAAACATTCAGTACTTC